This T cell receptor (beta chain) was captured in a study of blood T cell repertoires in COVID-19. Across the study: COVID-19 samples, acute and convalescent, were from the United States, Italy and Spain. The cDNA or gDNA used as material had been derived from T cells, B-cell-depleted T cells, or PBMCs.

Per the authors' pipeline: Reference gene primer amplification yielded estimated nucleated cell counts. Here immunoSEQ multiplex PCR was the method, and the copy in TCRdb shows in-frame clones only, minus some. D and trimming come from the DNA, and the V and J calls and clone size come from that table. The repertoire includes 150,000 to 200,000 clones, 80% to 95% of them detected once, and less than 2% sits in the top ten. The germline V gene encodes CDR1 MGHRA and CDR2 YSYEKL. The V segment lost 0 bases and the J segment 5 bases; nucleotides outside the gene matches: 14. The CDR3 has 19 residues. Followed over time, Seattle patients had been enrolled while infection was active.

The gene calls are TRBV4-1 and TRBJ2-5; 11 nucleotides align to TRBD2. The source of this sequence is a woman aged 55-70 years with COVID-19, enrolled during active disease. The sequencing sample was made of peripheral blood. CDR3 sequence: CASSQDRGLAGGREETQYF. The CDR3 coding sequence is TGCGCCAGCAGCCAAGATAGGGGGCTAGCGGGGGGCAGGGAGGAGACCCAGTACTTC.